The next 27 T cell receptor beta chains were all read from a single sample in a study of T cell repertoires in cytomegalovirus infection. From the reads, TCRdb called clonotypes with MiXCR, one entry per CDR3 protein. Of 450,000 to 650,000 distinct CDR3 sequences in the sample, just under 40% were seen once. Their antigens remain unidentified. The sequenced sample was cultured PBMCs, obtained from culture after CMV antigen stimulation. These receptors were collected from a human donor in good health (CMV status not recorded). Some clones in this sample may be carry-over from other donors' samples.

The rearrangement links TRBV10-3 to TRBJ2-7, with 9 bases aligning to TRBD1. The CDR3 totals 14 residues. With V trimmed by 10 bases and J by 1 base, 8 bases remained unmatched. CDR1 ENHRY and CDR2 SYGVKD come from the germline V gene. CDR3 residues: CATQGGTGSYEQYF. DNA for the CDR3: TGTGCCACCCAAGGCGGGACAGGGTCCTACGAGCAGTACTTC.

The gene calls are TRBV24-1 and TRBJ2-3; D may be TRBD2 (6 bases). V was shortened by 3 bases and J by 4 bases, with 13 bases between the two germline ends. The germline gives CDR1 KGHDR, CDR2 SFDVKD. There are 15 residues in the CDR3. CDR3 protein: CATSDPTRLADTQYF. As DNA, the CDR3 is TGTGCCACCAGTGATCCGACTAGACTGGCAGATACGCAGTATTTT.

For the CDR3, the DNA is TGCGCCAGCAGCCAAGTTTTCGCCAGCGGATTTGGAAACACCATATATTTT. Translating gives CASSQVFASGFGNTIYF. The chain combines TRBV4-1 with TRBJ1-3; no clear D. The germline V gene has CDR1 MGHRA and CDR2 YSYEKL. CDR3 length: 17 residues. Trimming took 1 base from V and 3 from J, leaving 16 bases between them.

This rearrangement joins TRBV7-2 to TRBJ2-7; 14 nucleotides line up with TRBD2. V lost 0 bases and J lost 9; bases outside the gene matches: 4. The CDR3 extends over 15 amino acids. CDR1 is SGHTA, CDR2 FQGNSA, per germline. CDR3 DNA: TGTGCCAGCAGCTTAGCCGGACTAGCGGGAGGTCGGCAGTACTTC. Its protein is CASSLAGLAGGRQYF.

DNA of the CDR3: TGCAGTGCTTGGGACAGTTACAATGAGCAGTTCTTC. Protein product: CSAWDSYNEQFF. The J gene is TRBJ2-1, the V gene TRBV20-1, with 7 bases identical to TRBD1. The germline V gene has CDR1 DFQATT and CDR2 SNEGSKA (reference sequence). This CDR3 region has 12 residues. The V and J ends lost 5 bases and 4 bases, in that order; junction bases with no gene match: 2.

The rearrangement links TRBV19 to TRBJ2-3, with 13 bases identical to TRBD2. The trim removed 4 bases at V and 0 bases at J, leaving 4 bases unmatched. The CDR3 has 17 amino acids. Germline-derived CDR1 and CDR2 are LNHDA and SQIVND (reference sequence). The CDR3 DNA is TGTGCCAGTAGTAGGACTAGCGGGGGAACTAGCACAGATACGCAGTATTTT. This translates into CASSRTSGGTSTDTQYF.

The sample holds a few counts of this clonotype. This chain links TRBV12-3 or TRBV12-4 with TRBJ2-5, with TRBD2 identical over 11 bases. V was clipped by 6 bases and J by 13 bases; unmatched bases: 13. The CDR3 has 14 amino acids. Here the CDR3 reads CASSKGASGGFGYF. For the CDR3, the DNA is TGTGCCAGCAGCAAGGGGGCTAGCGGGGGGTTTGGGTACTTC.

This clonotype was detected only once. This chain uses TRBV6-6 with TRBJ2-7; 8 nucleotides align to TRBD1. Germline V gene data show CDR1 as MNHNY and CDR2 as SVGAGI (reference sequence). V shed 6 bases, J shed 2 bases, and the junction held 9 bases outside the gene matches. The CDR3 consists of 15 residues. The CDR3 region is CASSSDRGSPYEQYF. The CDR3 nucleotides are TGTGCCAGCAGCTCCGACAGGGGAAGTCCCTACGAGCAGTACTTC.

The CDR3 spells CATRTQGAGNIQYF. CDR3 in DNA: TGTGCCACCCGGACCCAGGGGGCGGGAAACATTCAGTACTTC. This sequence joins TRBV6-5 and TRBJ2-4; 8 nucleotides match TRBD1. Germline loops: CDR1 MNHEY, CDR2 SVGAGI. Trimming at V came to 10 bases and at J to 6 bases, leaving 11 bases not matched to a gene. This CDR3 is built from 14 residues.

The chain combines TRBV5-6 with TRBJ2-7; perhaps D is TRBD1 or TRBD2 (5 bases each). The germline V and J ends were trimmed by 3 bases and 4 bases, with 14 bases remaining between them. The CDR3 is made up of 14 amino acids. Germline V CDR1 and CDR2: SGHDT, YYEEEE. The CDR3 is CASSSLNGGYEQYF. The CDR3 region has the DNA TGTGCCAGCAGCTCGTTGAATGGGGGATACGAGCAGTACTTC. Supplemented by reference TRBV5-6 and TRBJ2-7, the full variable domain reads DAGVTQSPTHLIKTRGQQVTLRCSPKSGHDTVSWYQQALGQGPQFIFQYYEEEERQRGNFPDRFSGHQFPNYSSELNVNALLLGDSALYLCASSSLNGGYEQYFGPGTRLTVT.

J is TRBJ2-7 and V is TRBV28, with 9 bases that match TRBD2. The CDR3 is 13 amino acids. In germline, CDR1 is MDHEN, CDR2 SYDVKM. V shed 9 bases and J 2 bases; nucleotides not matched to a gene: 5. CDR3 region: CASSGGQTYEQYF. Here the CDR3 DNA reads TGTGCCAGTAGCGGGGGCCAAACCTACGAGCAGTACTTC.

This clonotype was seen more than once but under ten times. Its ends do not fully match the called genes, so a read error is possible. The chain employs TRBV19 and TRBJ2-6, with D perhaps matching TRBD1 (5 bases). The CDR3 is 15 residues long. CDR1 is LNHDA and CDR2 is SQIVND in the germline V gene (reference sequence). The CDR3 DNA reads TGTGCCAGTAGTCTAGACAGCTCTGGGGCCAACGTCCTGACTTTC. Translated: CASSLDSSGANVLTF.

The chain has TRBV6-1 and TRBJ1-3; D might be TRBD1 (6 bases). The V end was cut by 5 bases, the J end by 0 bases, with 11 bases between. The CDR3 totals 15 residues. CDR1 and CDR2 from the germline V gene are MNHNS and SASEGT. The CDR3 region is CASSSGQHSGNTIYF. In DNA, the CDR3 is TGTGCCAGCAGTTCTGGACAGCACTCTGGAAACACCATATATTTT.

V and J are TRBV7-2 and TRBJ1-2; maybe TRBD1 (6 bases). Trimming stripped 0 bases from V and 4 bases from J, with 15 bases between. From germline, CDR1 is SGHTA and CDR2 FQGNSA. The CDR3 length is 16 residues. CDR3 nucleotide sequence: TGTGCCAGCAGCTTAGCCTCCGGACAGACCCCCTATGGCTACACCTTC. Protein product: CASSLASGQTPYGYTF. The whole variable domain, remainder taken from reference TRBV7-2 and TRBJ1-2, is GAGVSQSPSNKVTEKGKDVELRCDPISGHTALYWYRQSLGQGLEFLIYFQGNSAPDKSGLPSDRFSAERTGGSVSTLTIQRTQQEDSAVYLCASSLASGQTPYGYTFGSGTRLTVV.

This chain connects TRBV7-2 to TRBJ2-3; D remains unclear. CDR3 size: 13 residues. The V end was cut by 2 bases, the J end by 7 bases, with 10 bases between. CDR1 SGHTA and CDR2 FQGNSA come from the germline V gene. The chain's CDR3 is CASSLNYGHTQYF. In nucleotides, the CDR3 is TGTGCCAGCAGCTTAAACTATGGGCATACGCAGTATTTT.

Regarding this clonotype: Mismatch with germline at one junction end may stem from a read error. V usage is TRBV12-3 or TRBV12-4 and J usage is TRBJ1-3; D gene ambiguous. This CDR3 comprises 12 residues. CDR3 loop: CASSLDGRAPEF. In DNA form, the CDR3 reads TGTGCCAGCAGTTTGGACGGCCGGGCTCCCGAGTTT.

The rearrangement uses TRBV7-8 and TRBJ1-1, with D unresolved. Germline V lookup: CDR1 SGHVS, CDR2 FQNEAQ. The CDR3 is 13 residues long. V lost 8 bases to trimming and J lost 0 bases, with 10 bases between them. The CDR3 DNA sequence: TGTGCCAGCTCCACTTTCATGAACACTGAAGCTTTCTTT. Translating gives CASSTFMNTEAFF.

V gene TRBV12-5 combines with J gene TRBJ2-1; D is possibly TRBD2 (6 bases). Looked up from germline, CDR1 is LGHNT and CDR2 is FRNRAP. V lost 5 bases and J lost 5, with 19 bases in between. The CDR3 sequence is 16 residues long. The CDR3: CASGLRPGLSNNEQFF. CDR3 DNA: TGTGCTAGTGGTCTCCGGCCAGGACTATCCAACAATGAGCAGTTCTTC. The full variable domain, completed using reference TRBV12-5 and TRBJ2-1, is DARVTQTPRHKVTEMGQEVTMRCQPILGHNTVFWYRQTMMQGLELLAYFRNRAPLDDSGMPKDRFSAEMPDATLATLKIQPSEPRDSAVYFCASGLRPGLSNNEQFFGPGTRLTVL.

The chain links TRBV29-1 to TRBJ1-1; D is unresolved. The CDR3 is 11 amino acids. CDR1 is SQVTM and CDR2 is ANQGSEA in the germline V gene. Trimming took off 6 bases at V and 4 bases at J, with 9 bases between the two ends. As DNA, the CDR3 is TGCAGCGTCCCAGGAATCACTGAAGCTTTCTTT. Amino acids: CSVPGITEAFF.

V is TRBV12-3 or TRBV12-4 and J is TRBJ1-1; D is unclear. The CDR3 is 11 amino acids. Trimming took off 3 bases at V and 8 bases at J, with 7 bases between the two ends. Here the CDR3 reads CASSFYREAFF. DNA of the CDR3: TGTGCCAGCAGTTTTTACCGGGAAGCTTTCTTT.

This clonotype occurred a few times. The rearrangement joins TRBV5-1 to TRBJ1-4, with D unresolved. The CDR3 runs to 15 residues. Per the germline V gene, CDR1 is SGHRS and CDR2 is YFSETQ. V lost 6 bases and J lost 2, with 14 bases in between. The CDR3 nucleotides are TGCGCCAGCAAGCAACTCTCTGCGACTAATGAAAAACTGTTTTTT. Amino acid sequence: CASKQLSATNEKLFF. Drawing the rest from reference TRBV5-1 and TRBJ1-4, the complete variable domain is KAGVTQTPRYLIKTRGQQVTLSCSPISGHRSVSWYQQTPGQGLQFLFEYFSETQRNKGNFPGRFSGRQFSNSRSEMNVSTLELGDSALYLCASKQLSATNEKLFFGSGTQLSVL.

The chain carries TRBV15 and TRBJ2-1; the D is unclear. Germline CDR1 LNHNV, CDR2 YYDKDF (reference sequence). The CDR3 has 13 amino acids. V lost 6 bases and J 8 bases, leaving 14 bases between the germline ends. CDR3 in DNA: TGTGCCACCAGGCCGGGCCCCATAGATGAGCAGTTCTTC. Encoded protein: CATRPGPIDEQFF.

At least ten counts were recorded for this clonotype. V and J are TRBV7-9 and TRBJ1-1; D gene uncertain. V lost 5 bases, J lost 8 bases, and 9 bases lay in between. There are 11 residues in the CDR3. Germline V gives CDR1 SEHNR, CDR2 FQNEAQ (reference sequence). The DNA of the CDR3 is TGTGCCAGCAGCCGTCTACAGGAAGCTTTCTTT. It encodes CASSRLQEAFF. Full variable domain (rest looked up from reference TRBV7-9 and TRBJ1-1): DTGVSQNPRHKITKRGQNVTFRCDPISEHNRLYWYRQTLGQGPEFLTYFQNEAQLEKSRLLSDRFSAERPKGSFSTLEIQRTEQGDSAMYLCASSRLQEAFFGQGTRLTVV.

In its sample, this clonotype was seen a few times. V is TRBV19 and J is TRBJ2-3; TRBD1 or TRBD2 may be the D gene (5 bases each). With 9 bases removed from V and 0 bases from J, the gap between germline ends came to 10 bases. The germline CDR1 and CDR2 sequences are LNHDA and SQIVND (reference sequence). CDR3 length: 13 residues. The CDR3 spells CASRDLSTDTQYF. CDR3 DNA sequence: TGTGCCAGCCGGGACCTAAGCACAGATACGCAGTATTTT.

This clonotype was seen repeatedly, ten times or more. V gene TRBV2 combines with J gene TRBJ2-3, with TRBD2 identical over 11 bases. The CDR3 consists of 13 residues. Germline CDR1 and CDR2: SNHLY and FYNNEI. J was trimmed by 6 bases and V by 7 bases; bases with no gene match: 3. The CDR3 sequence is CASKRLAGDTQYF. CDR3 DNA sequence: TGTGCCAGCAAAAGACTAGCGGGGGATACGCAGTATTTT.

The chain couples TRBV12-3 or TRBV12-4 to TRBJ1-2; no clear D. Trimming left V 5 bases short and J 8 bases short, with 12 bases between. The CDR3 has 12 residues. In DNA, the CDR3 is TGTGCCAGCAGTCCCCATGCATCGGGCTACACCTTC. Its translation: CASSPHASGYTF.

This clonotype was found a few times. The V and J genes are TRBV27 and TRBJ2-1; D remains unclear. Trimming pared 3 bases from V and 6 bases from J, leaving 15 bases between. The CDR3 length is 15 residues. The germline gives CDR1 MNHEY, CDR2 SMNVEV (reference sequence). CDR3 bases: TGTGCCAGCAGTTTGTCGGCTACCGAGAGCAATGAGCAGTTCTTC. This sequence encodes CASSLSATESNEQFF.